A selection of T cell receptor beta chains follows, all from one sample in a study of T cells in Graves' hyperthyroidism and ophthalmopathy. MiXCR, applied by TCRdb to the multiplex PCR reads, yields one record per CDR3 protein. The table lists approximately 590,000 distinct CDR3 sequences, around 16% of them singletons. The sample taken for sequencing was blood. These receptors came from a young woman with Graves' hyperthyroidism. Each CDR3 is given with its conserved first and last residue. A D gene is named only where the DNA matches it firmly. Not all rows give a size; the values are once, few, many and, for expanded clones, a class.

V: TRBV20-1; D: -; size: many; J: TRBJ2-3; DNA: TGCAGTGCTAGGGTACCGGGGAGAGCGAATACGCAGTATTTT; CDR3: CSARVPGRANTQYF
V: TRBV15; D: -; size: -; J: TRBJ2-3; DNA: TGTGCCACCAGCAGAGCGGTAGTCGTAGATACGCAGTATTTT; CDR3: CATSRAVVVDTQYF
V: TRBV5-1; D: TRBD1; size: few; J: TRBJ2-2; DNA: TGCGCCAGCAGCTTGGACAGGGGAAACACCGGGGAGCTGTTTTTT; CDR3: CASSLDRGNTGELFF
V: TRBV6-2/TRBV6-3; D: -; size: many; J: TRBJ2-1; DNA: TGTGCCAGCAGTTGGGGCAGGGGAAATGAGCAGTTCTTC; CDR3: CASSWGRGNEQFF
V: TRBV30; D: TRBD2; size: few; J: TRBJ2-1; DNA: TGTGCCTGGAGTGGATGGGGGAGACTAGCGGGAGTCCCATCGGACTGGAATGAGCAGTTCTTC; CDR3: CAWSGWGRLAGVPSDWNEQFF
V: TRBV10-3; D: -; size: many; J: TRBJ1-2; DNA: TGTGCCATCAGGTCGGACAGCGACTATGGCTACACCTTC; CDR3: CAIRSDSDYGYTF
V: TRBV6-1; D: TRBD2; size: many; J: TRBJ2-7; DNA: TGTGCCAGCAGTGAAACTCCCCTGGGACTAGCGGGAGGCAACTCCTACGAGCAGTACTTC; CDR3: CASSETPLGLAGGNSYEQYF
V: TRBV7-3; D: TRBD2; size: many; J: TRBJ2-7; DNA: TGTGCCAGCAGCTTAACTAGCGGGAGGTCCCACGAGCAGTACTTC; CDR3: CASSLTSGRSHEQYF
V: TRBV6-1; D: TRBD2; size: -; J: TRBJ2-1; DNA: TGTGCCAGCAGTGTTCGACTAGCGGGAAACAATGAGCAGTTCTTC; CDR3: CASSVRLAGNNEQFF
V: TRBV30; D: TRBD1; size: many; J: TRBJ1-5; DNA: TGTGCCTGGAGTACCGGGACAGGGGGCTTCAATCAGCCCCAGCATTTT; CDR3: CAWSTGTGGFNQPQHF
V: TRBV5-6; D: -; size: few; J: TRBJ1-3; DNA: TGTGCCAGCAGCTTGGCGGCCACGCGAAACACCATATATTTT; CDR3: CASSLAATRNTIYF
V: TRBV28; D: -; size: many; J: TRBJ1-6; DNA: TGTGCCAGCAGTTCGTCACCCAATACCGGACGGAGCAGTTCACCCCTCCACTTT; CDR3: CASSSSPNTGRSSSPLHF
V: TRBV12-5; D: -; size: -; J: TRBJ2-4; DNA: TGTGCTAGTGGTTTTGGGAACTCCCCTCTTCAGTACTTC; CDR3: CASGFGNSPLQYF
V: TRBV12-3/TRBV12-4; D: -; size: many; J: TRBJ1-1; DNA: TGTGCCAGCAGTTTTGCCTTTTTGGCCGGGAACACTGAAGCTTTCTTT; CDR3: CASSFAFLAGNTEAFF
V: TRBV6-1; D: -; size: many; J: TRBJ2-1; DNA: TGTGCCAGCAGTTCCCTAGAGGGCCCTGGCAATGAGCAGTTCTTC; CDR3: CASSSLEGPGNEQFF
V: TRBV2; D: TRBD1; size: many; J: TRBJ2-1; DNA: TGTGCCAGCAGTGACATCGTTTCGGCAGGGGGCTCCCGGTACAATGAGCAGTTCTTC; CDR3: CASSDIVSAGGSRYNEQFF
V: TRBV3-1; D: -; size: -; J: TRBJ1-1; DNA: TGTGCCAGCAGCCAAGATCTTAGTCAGGGGAACACTGAAGCTTTCTTT; CDR3: CASSQDLSQGNTEAFF
V: TRBV29-1; D: TRBD1; size: -; J: TRBJ1-1; DNA: TGCAGCGTTGAATCTCAGGGGGCGGTCACTGAAGCTTTCTTT; CDR3: CSVESQGAVTEAFF
V: TRBV11-3; D: -; size: -; J: TRBJ2-7; DNA: TGTGCCAGCAAAGTTGCTTTGGGCTACGAGCAGTACTTC; CDR3: CASKVALGYEQYF
V: TRBV12-3/TRBV12-4; D: -; size: -; J: TRBJ2-5; DNA: TGTGCCAGCAGTTTTGCGGCAGGAGGGAAAGAGACCCAGTACTTC; CDR3: CASSFAAGGKETQYF
V: TRBV2; D: -; size: many; J: TRBJ2-7; DNA: TGTGCCAGCAGTGAAGCGGACACTCAGAGCTCCTACGAGCAGTACTTC; CDR3: CASSEADTQSSYEQYF
V: TRBV7-9; D: -; size: few; J: TRBJ1-5; DNA: TGTGCCAGCAGCTTAGGGGGGGCTGGGGGTCAGCCCCAGCATTTT; CDR3: CASSLGGAGGQPQHF
V: TRBV10-3; D: TRBD2; size: -; J: TRBJ2-1; DNA: TGTGCCATCAGTGTGGAGCGGGAGGGCCCCTACAATGAGCAGTTCTTC; CDR3: CAISVEREGPYNEQFF
V: TRBV5-1; D: -; size: many; J: TRBJ1-4; DNA: TGCGCCAGCAGCCCCGGGACGGCAAATGAAAAACTGTTTTTT; CDR3: CASSPGTANEKLFF
V: TRBV6-2/TRBV6-3; D: -; size: many; J: TRBJ2-3; DNA: TGTGCCAGCAGCCCGGCCACCAGCACAGATACGCAGTATTTT; CDR3: CASSPATSTDTQYF
V: TRBV10-2; D: TRBD2; size: -; J: TRBJ2-7; DNA: TGCGCCAGCACCACCCCGGGACTAGCGGGAGTCGAGCAGTACTTC; CDR3: CASTTPGLAGVEQYF
V: TRBV6-2/TRBV6-3; D: TRBD1; size: many; J: TRBJ2-2; DNA: TGTGCCAGCAGTGGGACAGGCCGAATCAACACCGGGGAGCTGTTTTTT; CDR3: CASSGTGRINTGELFF
V: TRBV6-2/TRBV6-3; D: TRBD2; size: many; J: TRBJ2-1; DNA: TGTGCCAGCAGTTACCGCGGGGGTAGCGGGCCGAGCTCCTACAATGAGCAGTTCTTC; CDR3: CASSYRGGSGPSSYNEQFF
V: TRBV7-2; D: TRBD1; size: many; J: TRBJ1-5; DNA: TGTGCCAGCAGCTTGGACAGGGAACAGCCCCAGCATTTT; CDR3: CASSLDREQPQHF